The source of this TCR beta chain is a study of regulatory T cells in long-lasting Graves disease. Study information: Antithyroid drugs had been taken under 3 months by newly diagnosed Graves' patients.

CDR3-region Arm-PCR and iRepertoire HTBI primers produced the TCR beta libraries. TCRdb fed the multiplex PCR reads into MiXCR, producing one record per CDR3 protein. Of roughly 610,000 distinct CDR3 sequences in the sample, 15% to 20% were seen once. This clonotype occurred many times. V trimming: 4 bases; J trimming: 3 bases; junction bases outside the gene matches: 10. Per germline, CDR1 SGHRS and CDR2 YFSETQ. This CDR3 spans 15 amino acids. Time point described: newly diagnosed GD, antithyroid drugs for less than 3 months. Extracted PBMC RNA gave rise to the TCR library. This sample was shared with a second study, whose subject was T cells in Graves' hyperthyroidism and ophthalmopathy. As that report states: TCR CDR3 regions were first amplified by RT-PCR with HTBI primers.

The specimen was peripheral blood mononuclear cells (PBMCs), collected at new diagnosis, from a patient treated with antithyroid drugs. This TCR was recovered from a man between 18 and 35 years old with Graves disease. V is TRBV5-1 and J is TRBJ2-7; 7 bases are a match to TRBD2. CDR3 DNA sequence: TGCGCCAGCAGCCACCCCGGACTAGAAATCTACGAGCAGTACTTC. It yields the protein CASSHPGLEIYEQYF.